This T cell receptor (beta chain) appears in the sequencing data of a study of T cell responses to AZD1222 COVID-19 vaccine. Study-wide results and limits: The span of vaccine-associated CD4 TCRs extended across spike, with dominance at 160-218 and 743-854. Donors were chiefly white British, with a greater number of females, and clonal diversity was perhaps underestimated.

A remark on this clone: What it binds is unknown.

This CDR3 spans 15 amino acids. V was cut by 0 bases and J by 5 bases, with 11 bases left in between. The V gene's germline CDR1 is SGHRS and CDR2 YFSETQ. Profiled with immunoSEQ multiplex PCR; TCRdb holds only in-frame clones, not every one. The sample has about 120,000 clones; just over 90% are singletons. The rearrangement joins TRBV5-1 to TRBJ1-4; D is ambiguous. The sample here was peripheral blood, taken on day 0 of AZD1222 vaccination. The sequence was collected from an adult in good health. CDR3 protein: CASSLAGRRNEKLFF. The DNA for the CDR3 is TGCGCCAGCAGCTTGGCCGGGAGAAGGAATGAAAAACTGTTTTTT.